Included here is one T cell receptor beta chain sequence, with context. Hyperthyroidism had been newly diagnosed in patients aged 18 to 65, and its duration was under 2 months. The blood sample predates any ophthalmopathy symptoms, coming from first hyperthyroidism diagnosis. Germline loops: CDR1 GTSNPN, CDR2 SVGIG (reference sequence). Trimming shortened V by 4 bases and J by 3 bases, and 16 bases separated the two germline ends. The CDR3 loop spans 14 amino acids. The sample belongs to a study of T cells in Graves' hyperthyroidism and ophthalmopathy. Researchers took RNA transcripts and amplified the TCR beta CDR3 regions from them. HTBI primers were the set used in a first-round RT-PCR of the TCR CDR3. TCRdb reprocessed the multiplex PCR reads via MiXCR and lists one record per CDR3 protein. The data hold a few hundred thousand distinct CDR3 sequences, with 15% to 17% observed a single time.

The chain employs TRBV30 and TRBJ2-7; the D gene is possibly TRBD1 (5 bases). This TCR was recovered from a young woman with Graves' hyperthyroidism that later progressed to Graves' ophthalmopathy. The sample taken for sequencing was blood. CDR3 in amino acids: CAWMPWGSVYEQYF. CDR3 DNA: TGTGCCTGGATGCCCTGGGGCAGTGTCTACGAGCAGTACTTC.